This entry features one T cell receptor (beta chain) sequence. Its target antigen remains unknown. Base-call qualities are not available, and no considerably larger clone is one nucleotide away. These data come from a study of blood T cell repertoires in COVID-19 (dated by TCRdb to the early 2020s). Notes on the research overall: Samples from collaborators originated in the United States, Italy and Spain and spanned both the acute and convalescent phases of COVID-19. The prospective study material was composed of cDNA or gDNA derived from T cells, B-cell-depleted T cells, or PBMCs. The dataset comprised deeply sampled blood TCRbeta repertoires from subjects exposed to, actively infected with, or recovered from COVID-19. The repertoires were released in a freely available public database meant as a resource for research on the immune response to SARS-CoV-2. The samples were drawn from two sources: the first 160 participants of the ongoing ImmuneRACE study, and 950 to 1,500 subjects contributed by 6 global collaborators. A de-identified subject ID, COVID-19 status, age in years and sex were almost always included in the sample metadata. Where available, HLA class I and class II types were obtained from metadata supplied by the sample provider rather than from assay-based typing.

The CDR3, cysteine through phenylalanine, is 18 amino acids long. Left in the record is the CDR3 DNA by itself, 54 bases read in frame from the first base. CDR1 and CDR2 (MGHRA, YSYEKL) derive from the germline V gene. V is trimmed back by 0 bases and J by 5 bases, and the junction contains 11 bases that no gene match accounts for. Whole blood was collected in K2EDTA tubes by collaborating institutions according to the institutions' own protocols. For TCRbeta analysis, collaborators shipped samples as frozen whole blood, isolated PBMCs, or DNA extracted from either of those sample types. TCRbeta CDR3 regions were amplified from genomic DNA by means of the immunoSEQ Assay, a bias-controlled multiplex PCR. As for how the authors treated the data: The number of nucleated cells in each sample was estimated from the amplification of reference gene primers within the assay. Sequence reads were collapsed and filtered to measure the absolute abundance of every unique TCRbeta CDR3 rearrangement. For each sample, productive Simpson clonality was calculated as the square root of Simpson's diversity index across productive rearrangements. This is the immuneACCESS table as TCRdb keeps it, with only in-frame sequences that have V and J called. A part of the clones is gone; compared with another copy, unresolved V genes explain less than half, and the rest is unexplained. That table furnishes V, J and clone size, whereas the DNA furnished D and trimming. This sample holds under 200,000 clones; 84% were observed only once. The ten most abundant clones make up around 14% of the sample.

Results the study describes overall, beyond this receptor: The amount of clinical and demographic metadata varied by source and participant and was provided uncurated.

The receptor chain draws on TRBV4-1 and TRBJ1-5; TRBD1 matches 9 bases in the middle. The sequenced sample consisted of peripheral blood. This TCR derives from a man aged 18 to 29 with active or convalescent COVID-19. This receptor carries the CDR3 CASSQDDLQGAWDQPQHF. The nucleotides read TGCGCCAGCAGCCAAGATGACCTACAGGGGGCTTGGGATCAGCCCCAGCATTTT.